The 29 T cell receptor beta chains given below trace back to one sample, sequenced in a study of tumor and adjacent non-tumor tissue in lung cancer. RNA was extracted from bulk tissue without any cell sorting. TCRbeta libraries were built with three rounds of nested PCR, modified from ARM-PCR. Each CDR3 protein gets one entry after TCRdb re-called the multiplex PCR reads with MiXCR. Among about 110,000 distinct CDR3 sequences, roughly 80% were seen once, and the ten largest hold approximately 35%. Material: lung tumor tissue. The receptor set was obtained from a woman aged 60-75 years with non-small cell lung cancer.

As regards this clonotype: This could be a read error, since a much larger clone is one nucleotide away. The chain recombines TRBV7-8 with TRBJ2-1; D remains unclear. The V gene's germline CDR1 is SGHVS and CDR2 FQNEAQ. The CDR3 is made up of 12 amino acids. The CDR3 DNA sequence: TGTGTCAGCAGCTCAAAGGGTGGTGAGCAGTTCTTC. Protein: CVSSSKGGEQFF. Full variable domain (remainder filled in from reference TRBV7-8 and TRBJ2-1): GAGVSQSPRYKVAKRGQDVALRCDPISGHVSLFWYQQALGQGPEFLTYFQNEAQLDKSGLPSDRFFAERPEGSVSTLKIQRTQQEDSAVYLCVSSSKGGEQFFGPGTRLTVL.

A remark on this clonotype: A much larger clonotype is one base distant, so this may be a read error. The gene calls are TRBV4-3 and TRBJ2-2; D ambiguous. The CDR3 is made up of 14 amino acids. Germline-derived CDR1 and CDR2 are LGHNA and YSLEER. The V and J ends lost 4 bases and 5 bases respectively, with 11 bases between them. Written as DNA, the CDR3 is TGCGCCAGCAGCCGAGATGACCAGACCGGGGAGCTGTTTTTT. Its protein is CASSRDDQTGELFF.

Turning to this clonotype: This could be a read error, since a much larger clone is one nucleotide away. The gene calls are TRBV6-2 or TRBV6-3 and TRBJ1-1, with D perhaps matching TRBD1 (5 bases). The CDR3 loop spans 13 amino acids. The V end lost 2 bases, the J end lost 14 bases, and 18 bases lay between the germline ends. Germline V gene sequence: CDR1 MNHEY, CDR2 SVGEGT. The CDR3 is CASSYQYRLRYFF. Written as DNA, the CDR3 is TGTGCCAGCAGTTACCAATACAGGCTCCGGTACTTCTTT.

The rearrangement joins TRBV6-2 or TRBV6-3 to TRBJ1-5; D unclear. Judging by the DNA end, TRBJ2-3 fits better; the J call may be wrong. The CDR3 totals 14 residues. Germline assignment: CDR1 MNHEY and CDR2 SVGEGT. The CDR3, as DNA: TGTGCCAGCAGTTTCGGCTACACCGATCAGCCCCAGTATTTT. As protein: CASSFGYTDQPQYF.

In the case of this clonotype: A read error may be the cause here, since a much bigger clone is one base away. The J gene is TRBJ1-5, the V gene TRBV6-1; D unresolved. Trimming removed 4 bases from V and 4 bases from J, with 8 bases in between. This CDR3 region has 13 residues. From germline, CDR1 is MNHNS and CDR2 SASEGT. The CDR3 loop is CASSASGNQPQHF. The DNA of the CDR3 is TGTGCCAGCAGTGCCTCGGGGAATCAGCCCCAGCATTTT.

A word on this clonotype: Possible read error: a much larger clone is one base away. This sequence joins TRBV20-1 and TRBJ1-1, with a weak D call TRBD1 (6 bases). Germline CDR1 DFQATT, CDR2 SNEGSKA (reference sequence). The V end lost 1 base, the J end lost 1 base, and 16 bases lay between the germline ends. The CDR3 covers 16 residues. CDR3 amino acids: CSARVVERTANTEAFF. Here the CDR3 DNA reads TGCAGTGCTAGAGTCGTAGAGAGGACAGCGAACACTGAAGCTTTCTTT.

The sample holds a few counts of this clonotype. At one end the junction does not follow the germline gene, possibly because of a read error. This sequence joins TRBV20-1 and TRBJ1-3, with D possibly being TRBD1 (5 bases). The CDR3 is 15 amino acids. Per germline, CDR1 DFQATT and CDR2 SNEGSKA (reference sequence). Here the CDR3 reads CSARDRNRGGSTIYF. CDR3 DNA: TGCAGTGCTAGAGATCGGAATAGGGGTGGAAGCACCATATATTTT.

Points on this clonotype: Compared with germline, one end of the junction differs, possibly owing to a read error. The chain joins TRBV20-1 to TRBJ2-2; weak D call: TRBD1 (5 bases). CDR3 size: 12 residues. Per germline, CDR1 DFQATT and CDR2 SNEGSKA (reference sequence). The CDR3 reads CSANVQIGELFF. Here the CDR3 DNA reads TGCAGTGCTAATGTACAGATAGGGGAACTGTTTTTT.

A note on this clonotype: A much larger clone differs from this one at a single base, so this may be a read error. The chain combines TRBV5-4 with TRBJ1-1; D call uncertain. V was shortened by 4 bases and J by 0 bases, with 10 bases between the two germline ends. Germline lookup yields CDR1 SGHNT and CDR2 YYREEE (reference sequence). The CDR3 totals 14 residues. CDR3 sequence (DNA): TGTGCCAGCAGCATCGGCACACTGAACACTGAAGCTTTCTTT. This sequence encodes CASSIGTLNTEAFF.

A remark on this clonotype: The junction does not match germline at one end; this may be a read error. The CDR3 bases are TGCAGTGTTTATCCCGACCAGGATGGCTATACCTTC. This codes for CSVYPDQDGYTF. The gene calls are TRBV29-1 and TRBJ1-2, with no clear D. The germline gives CDR1 SQVTM, CDR2 ANQGSEA. The CDR3 sequence is 12 residues long.

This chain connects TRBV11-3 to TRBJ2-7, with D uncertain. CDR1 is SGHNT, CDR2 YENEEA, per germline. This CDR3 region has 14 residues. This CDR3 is CASSLDTVTYEQYV. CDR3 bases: TGTGCCAGCAGCTTAGATACGGTAACCTACGAGCAGTACGTT.

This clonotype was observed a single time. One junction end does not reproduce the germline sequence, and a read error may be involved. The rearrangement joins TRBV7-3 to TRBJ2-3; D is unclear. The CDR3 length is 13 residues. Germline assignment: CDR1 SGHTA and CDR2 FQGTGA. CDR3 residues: CASSLRFADTHYF. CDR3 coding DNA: TGTGCCAGCAGCTTAAGATTCGCAGATACGCATTATTTT.

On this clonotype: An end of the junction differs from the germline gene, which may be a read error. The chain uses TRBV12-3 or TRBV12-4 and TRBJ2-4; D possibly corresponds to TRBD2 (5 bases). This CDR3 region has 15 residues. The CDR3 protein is CASSFMGDAKDIQYF. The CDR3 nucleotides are TGTGCCAGCAGTTTCATGGGAGACGCCAAAGACATTCAGTACTTC.

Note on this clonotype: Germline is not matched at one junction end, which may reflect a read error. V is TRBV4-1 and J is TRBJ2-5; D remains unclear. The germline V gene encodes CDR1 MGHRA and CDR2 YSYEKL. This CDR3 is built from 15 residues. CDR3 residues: CASNQDLVPQETQYF. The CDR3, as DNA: TGCGCCAGCAACCAAGATTTGGTGCCCCAAGAGACCCAGTACTTC.

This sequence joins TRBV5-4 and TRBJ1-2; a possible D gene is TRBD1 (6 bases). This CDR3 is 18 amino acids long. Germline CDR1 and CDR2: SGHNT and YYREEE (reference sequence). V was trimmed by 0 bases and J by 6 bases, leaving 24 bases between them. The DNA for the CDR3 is TGTGCCAGCAGCTTGGGGGATCCGGGACACACCACTCCCAATGGCTACACCTTC. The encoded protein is CASSLGDPGHTTPNGYTF.

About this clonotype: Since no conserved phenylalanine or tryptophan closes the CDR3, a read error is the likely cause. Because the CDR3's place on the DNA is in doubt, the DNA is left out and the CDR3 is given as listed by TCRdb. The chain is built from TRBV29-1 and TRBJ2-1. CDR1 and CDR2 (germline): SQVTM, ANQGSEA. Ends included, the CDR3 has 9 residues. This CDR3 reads CSVGSDPFL.

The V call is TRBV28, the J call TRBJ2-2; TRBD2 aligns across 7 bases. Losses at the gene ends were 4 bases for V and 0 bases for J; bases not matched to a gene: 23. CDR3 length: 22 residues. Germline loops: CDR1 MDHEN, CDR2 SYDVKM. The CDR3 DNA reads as TGTGCCAGCAGTTCCGACCACCCGACTAGCAGGAGGGCCTCTGCGAACACCGGGGAGCTGTTTTTT. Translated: CASSSDHPTSRRASANTGELFF.

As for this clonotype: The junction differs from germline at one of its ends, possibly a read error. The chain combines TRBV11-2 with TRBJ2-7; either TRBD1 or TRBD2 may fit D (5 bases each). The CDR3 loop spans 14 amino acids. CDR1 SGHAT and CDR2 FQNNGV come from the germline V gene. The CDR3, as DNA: TGTGCCTGCAGTTGGGACCGCGGAGGATACGTCCAATACTTC. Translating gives CACSWDRGGYVQYF. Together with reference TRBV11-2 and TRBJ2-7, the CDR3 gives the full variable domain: EAGVAQSPRYKIIEKRQSVAFWCNPISGHATLYWYQQILGQGPKLLIQFQNNGVVDDSQLPKDRFSAERLKGVDSTLKIQPAKLEDSAVYLCACSWDRGGYVQYFGPGTRLTVT.

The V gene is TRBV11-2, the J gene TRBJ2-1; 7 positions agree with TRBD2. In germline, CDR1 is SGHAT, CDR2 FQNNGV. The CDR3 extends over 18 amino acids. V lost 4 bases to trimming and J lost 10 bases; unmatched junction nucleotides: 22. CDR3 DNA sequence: TGTGCCAGCAGCTCGCGCATCGTAACTAATGGGGGACTAAGGGAGCAGTTCTTC. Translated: CASSSRIVTNGGLREQFF.

In nucleotides, the CDR3 is TGTGCCGGCGAGCTGGAGGCCTCGAACACTGAAGCTTTCTTT. Translated, it gives CAGELEASNTEAFF. The V and J genes are TRBV11-3 and TRBJ1-1; D is uncertain. The CDR3 is 14 amino acids. In germline, CDR1 is SGHNT, CDR2 YENEEA. Trimming removed 11 bases from V and 1 base from J, with 17 bases in between.

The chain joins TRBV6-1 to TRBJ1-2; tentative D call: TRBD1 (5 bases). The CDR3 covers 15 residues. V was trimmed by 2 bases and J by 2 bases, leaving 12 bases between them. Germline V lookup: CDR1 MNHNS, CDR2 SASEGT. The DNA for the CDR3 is TGTGCCAGCAGTGAATATCTGCGGGGGAACTATGGCTACACCTTC. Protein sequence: CASSEYLRGNYGYTF.

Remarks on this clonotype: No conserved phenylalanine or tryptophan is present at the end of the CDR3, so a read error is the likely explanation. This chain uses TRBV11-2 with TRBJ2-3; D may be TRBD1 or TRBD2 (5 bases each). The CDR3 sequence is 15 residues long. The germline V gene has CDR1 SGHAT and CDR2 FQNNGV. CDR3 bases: TGTGCTAGCAGCGTCACCGGGACGACCACAGATACGCAGTATTCT. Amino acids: CASSVTGTTTDTQYS.

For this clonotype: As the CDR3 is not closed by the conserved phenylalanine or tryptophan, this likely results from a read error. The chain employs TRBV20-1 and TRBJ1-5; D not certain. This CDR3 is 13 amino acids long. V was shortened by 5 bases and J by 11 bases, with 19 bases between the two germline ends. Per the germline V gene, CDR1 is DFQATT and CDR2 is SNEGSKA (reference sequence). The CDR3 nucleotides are TGCAGTGCTCAGCCCGATGACGGTCATTCCCAGCATCTT. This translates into CSAQPDDGHSQHL.

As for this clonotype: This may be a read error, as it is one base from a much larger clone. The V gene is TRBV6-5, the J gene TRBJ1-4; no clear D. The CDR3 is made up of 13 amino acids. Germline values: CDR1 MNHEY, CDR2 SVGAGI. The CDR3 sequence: CATSYRSREKLFF. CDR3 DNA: TGTGCCACCAGTTACCGTTCTAGGGAAAAACTGTTTTTT.

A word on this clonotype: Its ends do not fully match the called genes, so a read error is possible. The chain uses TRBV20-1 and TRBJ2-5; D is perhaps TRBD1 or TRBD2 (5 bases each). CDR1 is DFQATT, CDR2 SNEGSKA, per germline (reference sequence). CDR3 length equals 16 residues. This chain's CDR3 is CSVRGFTGDIQETQYF. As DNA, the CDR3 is TGTAGTGTTAGAGGGTTTACAGGAGATATTCAAGAGACCCAGTACTTC.

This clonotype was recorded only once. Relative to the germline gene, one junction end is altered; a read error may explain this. CDR3 coding DNA: TGCAGTGCTGGCCGCAGGGGTCGGCCTCAGCGTTTT. Translating gives CSAGRRGRPQRF. This sequence joins TRBV20-1 and TRBJ1-5; perhaps TRBD1 as D (6 bases). Per the germline V gene, CDR1 is DFQATT and CDR2 is SNEGSKA (reference sequence). The CDR3 totals 12 residues.

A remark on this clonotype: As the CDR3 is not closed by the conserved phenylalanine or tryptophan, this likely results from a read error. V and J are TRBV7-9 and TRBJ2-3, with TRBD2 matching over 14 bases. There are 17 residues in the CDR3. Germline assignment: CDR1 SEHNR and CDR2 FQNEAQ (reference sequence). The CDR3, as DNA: TGTGCCAGCAGCTCCCGACTAGCGGGGGGGCCTGAAGATATGCAGTATTTA. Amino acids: CASSSRLAGGPEDMQYL.

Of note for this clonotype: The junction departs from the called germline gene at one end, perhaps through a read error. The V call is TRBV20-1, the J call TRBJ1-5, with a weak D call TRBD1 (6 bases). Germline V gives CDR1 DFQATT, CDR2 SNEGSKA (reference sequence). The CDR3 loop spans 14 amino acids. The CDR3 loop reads CSGSRDISNQLQHF. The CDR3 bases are TGCAGTGGGTCCCGGGACATAAGCAATCAGCTCCAGCATTTT.

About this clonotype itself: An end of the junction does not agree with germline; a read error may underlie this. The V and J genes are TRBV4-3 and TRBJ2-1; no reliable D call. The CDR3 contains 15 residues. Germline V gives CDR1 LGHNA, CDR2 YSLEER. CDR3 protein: CARSPVSRSYNEQFF. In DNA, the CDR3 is TGCGCCAGGAGCCCGGTTTCGCGGTCCTACAATGAGCAGTTCTTC.